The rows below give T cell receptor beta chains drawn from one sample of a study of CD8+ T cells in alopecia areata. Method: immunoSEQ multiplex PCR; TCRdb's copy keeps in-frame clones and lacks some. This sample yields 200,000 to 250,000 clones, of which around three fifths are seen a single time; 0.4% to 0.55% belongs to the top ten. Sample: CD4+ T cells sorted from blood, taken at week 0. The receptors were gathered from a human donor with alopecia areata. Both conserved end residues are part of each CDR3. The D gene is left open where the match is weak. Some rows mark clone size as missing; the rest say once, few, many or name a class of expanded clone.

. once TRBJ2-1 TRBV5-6 CASSLTPMGHNEQFF TGTGCCAGCAGCCTCACACCAATGGGCCACAATGAGCAGTTCTTC
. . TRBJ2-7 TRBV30 CAWSVIRISYEQYF TGTGCCTGGAGTGTTATAAGGATCTCCTACGAGCAGTACTTC
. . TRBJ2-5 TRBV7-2 CASSLGLTTQETQYF TGTGCCAGCAGCTTAGGACTCACTACGCAAGAGACCCAGTACTTC
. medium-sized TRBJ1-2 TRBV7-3 CASSLTNGRISGYTF TGTGCCAGCAGCTTAACGAACGGCAGGATTAGTGGCTACACCTTC
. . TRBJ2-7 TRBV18 CASSPVNAGSYEQYF TGTGCCAGCTCACCCGTTAATGCGGGTAGCTACGAGCAGTACTTC
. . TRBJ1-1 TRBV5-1 CASSFTGRNTEAFF TGCGCCAGCAGCTTTACAGGGAGGAACACTGAAGCTTTCTTT
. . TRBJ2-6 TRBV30 CAWSTPANVLTF TGTGCCTGGAGTACGCCAGCCAACGTCCTGACTTTC
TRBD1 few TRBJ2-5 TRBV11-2 CASSSRFTGTGSGETQYF TGTGCCAGCAGCTCGCGCTTTACCGGGACAGGGTCAGGGGAGACCCAGTACTTC
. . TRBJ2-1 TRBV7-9 CASSSWDYNEQFF TGTGCCAGCAGCTCCTGGGACTACAATGAGCAGTTCTTC
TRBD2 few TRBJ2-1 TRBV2 CASRERLAGSPDEQFF TGTGCCAGCAGGGAACGGCTAGCGGGATCCCCTGATGAGCAGTTCTTC
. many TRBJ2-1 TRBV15 CATSRLDRYNEQFF TGTGCCACCAGCAGACTGGACAGATACAATGAGCAGTTCTTC
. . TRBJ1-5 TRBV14 CASSRQHF TGTGCCAGCAGCCGCCAGCATTTT
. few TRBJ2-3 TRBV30 CAWSPSQTDTQYF TGTGCCTGGAGTCCGAGCCAGACAGATACGCAGTATTTT
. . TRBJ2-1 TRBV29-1 CSVRSGAGYNEQFF TGCAGCGTGCGGTCAGGGGCGGGATACAATGAGCAGTTCTTC
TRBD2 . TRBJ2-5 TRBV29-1 CSVALRTSGRETQYF TGCAGCGTTGCCCTACGGACTAGCGGGAGAGAGACCCAGTACTTC
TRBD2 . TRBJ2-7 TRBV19 CARRLAGGTSYEQYF TGTGCAAGACGACTAGCGGGAGGGACCTCCTACGAGCAGTACTTC
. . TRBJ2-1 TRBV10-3 CAISEPAGSEGDEQFF TGTGCCATCAGTGAGCCGGCTGGTTCTGAGGGCGATGAGCAGTTCTTC
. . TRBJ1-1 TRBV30 CAWKRGQLNTEAFF TGTGCCTGGAAACGGGGACAATTGAACACTGAAGCTTTCTTT
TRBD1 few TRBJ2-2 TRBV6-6 CASSTDRGAGELFF TGTGCCAGCAGTACGGACAGGGGGGCCGGGGAGCTGTTTTTT
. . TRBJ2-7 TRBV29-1 CSVAALGGDEQYF TGCAGCGTTGCCGCCCTGGGTGGGGACGAGCAGTACTTC
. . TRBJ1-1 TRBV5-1 CASSWQDSWNTEAFF TGCGCCAGCAGCTGGCAGGACAGCTGGAACACTGAAGCTTTCTTT
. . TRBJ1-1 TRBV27 CASSFFGGGRVTEAFF TGTGCCAGCAGTTTCTTCGGGGGTGGCAGGGTGACTGAAGCTTTCTTT
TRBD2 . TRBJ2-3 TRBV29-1 CSVQRRGGSTDTQYF TGCAGCGTCCAAAGGCGGGGGGGGAGCACAGATACGCAGTATTTT
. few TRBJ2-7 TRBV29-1 CSARGGPNEQYF TGCAGCGCCCGGGGTGGGCCGAATGAGCAGTACTTC
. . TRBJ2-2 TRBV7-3 CASSLMSNTGELFF TGTGCCAGCAGCTTAATGTCGAACACCGGGGAGCTGTTTTTT
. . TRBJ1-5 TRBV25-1 CASSKGSGNQPQHF TGTGCCAGCAGTAAAGGGTCGGGCAATCAGCCCCAGCATTTT
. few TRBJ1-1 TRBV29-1 CSAGGMNTEAFF TGCAGCGCTGGAGGGATGAACACTGAAGCTTTCTTT
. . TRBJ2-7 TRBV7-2 CASSPLDGRHYEQYF TGTGCCAGCAGCCCCTTAGACGGACGCCACTACGAGCAGTACTTC
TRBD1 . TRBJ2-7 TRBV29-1 CSVSTPGQGAKEQYF TGCAGCGTTTCAACCCCGGGACAGGGGGCCAAAGAGCAGTACTTC
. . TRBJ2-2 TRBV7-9 CASSPNRDGGELFF TGTGCCAGCAGCCCAAACAGGGACGGCGGGGAGCTGTTTTTT
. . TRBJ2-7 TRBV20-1 CSARGPREYF TGCAGTGCTAGAGGACCCCGCGAGTACTTC
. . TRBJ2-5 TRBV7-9 CASRKLELGDPQYF TGTGCCAGCAGGAAGCTTGAATTAGGGGATCCCCAGTACTTC
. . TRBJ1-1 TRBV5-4 CASSLASNTEAFF TGTGCCAGCAGCCTGGCTTCGAACACTGAAGCTTTCTTT
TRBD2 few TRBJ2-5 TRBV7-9 CASSLGGTSGSQETQYF TGTGCCAGCAGCTTAGGTGGGACTAGCGGGAGCCAAGAGACCCAGTACTTC
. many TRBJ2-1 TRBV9 CASSGIAQSSYNEQFF TGTGCCAGCAGCGGAATAGCACAGAGCTCCTACAATGAGCAGTTCTTC
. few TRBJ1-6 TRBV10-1 CASSEGRRSPLHF TGCGCCAGCAGTGAAGGCCGCCGCTCACCCCTCCACTTT
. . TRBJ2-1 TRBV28 CASSLSALSYNEQFF TGTGCCAGCAGTCTCAGCGCCCTCTCCTACAATGAGCAGTTCTTC
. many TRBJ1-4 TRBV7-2 CASSPDSGGEKLFF TGTGCCAGCAGCCCCGACAGCGGGGGGGAAAAACTGTTTTTT
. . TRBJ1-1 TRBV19 CASTPRGTEAFF TGTGCCAGTACCCCACGGGGGACTGAAGCTTTCTTT
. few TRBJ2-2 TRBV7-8 CASSLGPGGRNTGELFF TGTGCCAGCAGCTTAGGTCCCGGGGGCCGGAACACCGGGGAGCTGTTTTTT
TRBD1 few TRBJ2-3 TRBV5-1 CASRAGTGGTDTQYF TGCGCCAGCAGGGCCGGGACAGGGGGCACAGATACGCAGTATTTT
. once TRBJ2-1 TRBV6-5 CASSYGQTRLYNEQFF TGTGCCAGCAGTTACGGACAGACACGTCTCTACAATGAGCAGTTCTTC
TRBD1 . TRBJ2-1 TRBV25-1 CASGDRGENEQFF TGTGCCAGCGGGGACAGGGGAGAGAATGAGCAGTTCTTC
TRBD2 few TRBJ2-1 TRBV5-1 CASSFGTSTHSYNEQFF TGCGCCAGCAGCTTCGGGACTAGCACACACTCCTACAATGAGCAGTTCTTC
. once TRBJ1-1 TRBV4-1 CASSQPTRDTGGRAFF TGCGCCAGCAGCCAACCAACGAGGGACACCGGAGGGAGGGCTTTCTTT
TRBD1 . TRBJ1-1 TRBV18 CASSPRQGDTEAFF TGTGCCAGCTCACCTAGACAGGGAGACACTGAAGCTTTCTTT
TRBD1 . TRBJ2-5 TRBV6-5 CASSYSYRGETQYF TGTGCCAGCAGTTACTCGTACAGGGGCGAGACCCAGTACTTC
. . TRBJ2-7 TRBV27 CASSLWATQPYEQYF TGTGCCAGCAGTTTATGGGCAACTCAACCGTACGAGCAGTACTTC
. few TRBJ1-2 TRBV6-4 CASSPEGGRGGYTF TGTGCCAGCTCTCCTGAAGGGGGAAGAGGTGGCTACACCTTC
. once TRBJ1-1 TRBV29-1 CSIKRTVNTEAFF TGCAGCATAAAACGGACGGTGAACACTGAAGCTTTCTTT
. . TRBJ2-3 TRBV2 CASIGGYGTDTQYF TGTGCCAGCATAGGAGGGTACGGCACAGATACGCAGTATTTT
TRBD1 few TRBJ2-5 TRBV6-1 CASSEVGTAYETQYF TGTGCCAGCAGTGAAGTTGGGACAGCCTATGAGACCCAGTACTTC
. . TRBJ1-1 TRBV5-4 CASSLPGTNTEAFF TGTGCCAGCAGCTTGCCGGGGACGAACACTGAAGCTTTCTTT
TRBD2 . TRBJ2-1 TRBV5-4 CASTGTSVDNEQFF TGTGCCAGCACCGGGACTAGCGTCGACAATGAGCAGTTCTTC
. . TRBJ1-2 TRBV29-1 CSGATGSGSHYTF TGCAGCGGGGCGACGGGCTCAGGGTCCCACTACACCTTC
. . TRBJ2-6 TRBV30 CAWTTRALKANVLTF TGTGCCTGGACGACGAGGGCCTTAAAAGCCAACGTCCTGACTTTC
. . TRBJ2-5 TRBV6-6 CASSYRETQYF TGTGCCAGCAGTTATAGAGAGACCCAGTACTTC